This passage covers 17 T cell receptor beta chains from one sample sequenced in a study of T cell repertoires in cytomegalovirus infection. A single record per CDR3 protein comes from TCRdb applying MiXCR to the reads. The profile shows roughly 640,000 distinct CDR3 sequences, approximately 25% of them singletons. The sequenced material came from CD8+ T cells from PBMCs. The receptors originated from a human donor in good health (CMV status not recorded). Some clones in this sample may be carry-over from other donors' samples.

This clonotype has only a few counts. The rearrangement joins TRBV7-9 to TRBJ2-1, with D unresolved. Per the germline V gene, CDR1 is SEHNR and CDR2 is FQNEAQ (reference sequence). Between the trimmed V and J ends, which lost 4 bases and 10 bases, there was a span of 14 bases. CDR3 size: 13 residues. CDR3 protein: CASSSWSGKEQFF. The CDR3 DNA reads as TGTGCCAGCAGCTCCTGGTCTGGCAAGGAGCAGTTCTTC.

This clonotype occurred a few times. The genes are TRBV14 and TRBJ2-2; 14 bases fit TRBD2. This CDR3 has 18 residues. The J segment lost 6 bases and the V segment lost 3 bases, leaving 9 bases of the junction unmatched. From germline, CDR1 is SGHDN and CDR2 FVKESK. The CDR3 is CASSHPTSGGARAGELFF. The CDR3 region has the DNA TGTGCCAGCAGCCACCCGACTAGCGGGGGGGCCCGAGCCGGGGAGCTGTTTTTT.

CDR3 sequence: CSVEGGGPGEQYV. The CDR3 coding sequence is TGCAGCGTTGAAGGTGGGGGGCCGGGGGAGCAGTACGTC. The chain employs TRBV29-1 and TRBJ2-7; the D gene could be TRBD1 or TRBD2 (6 bases each). The CDR3 is 13 amino acids. Germline V gene sequence: CDR1 SQVTM, CDR2 ANQGSEA. Between the trimmed V and J ends, which lost 1 base and 7 bases, there was a span of 14 bases.

This clonotype was detected a few times. The rearrangement links TRBV15 to TRBJ2-5; D ambiguous. The CDR3 totals 15 residues. V lost 0 bases and J 1 base, leaving 9 bases between the germline ends. Germline V lookup: CDR1 LNHNV, CDR2 YYDKDF (reference sequence). The CDR3 nucleotides are TGTGCCACCAGCAGAGATGGAAGATTCCAAGAGACCCAGTACTTC. Protein: CATSRDGRFQETQYF.

This clonotype was picked up a small number of times. This chain connects TRBV28 to TRBJ2-3, with TRBD2 identical over 7 bases. CDR1 and CDR2 (germline): MDHEN, SYDVKM. The CDR3 consists of 15 residues. V gave up 2 bases and J gave up 6 bases; unmatched junction bases: 8. CDR3 amino acids: CASSLLSGSLDTQYF. CDR3 DNA sequence: TGTGCCAGCAGTTTACTTAGCGGGTCCCTCGATACGCAGTATTTT.

This clonotype was seen repeatedly, ten times or more. The chain has TRBV7-8 and TRBJ2-3; D call uncertain. Trimming removed 1 base from V and 0 bases from J, with 8 bases in between. CDR3 length: 15 residues. Germline values: CDR1 SGHVS, CDR2 FQNEAQ. The CDR3 region is CASSLVPLSTDTQYF. The DNA for the CDR3 is TGTGCCAGCAGCTTAGTCCCCTTGAGCACAGATACGCAGTATTTT.

As to this clonotype: This clone may be a read error of a much larger clone one base away. This chain connects TRBV7-6 to TRBJ2-1, with 9 bases identical to TRBD1. J was trimmed by 6 bases and V by 4 bases; bases with no gene match: 10. The length of the CDR3 is 16 residues. Per the germline V gene, CDR1 is SGHVS and CDR2 is FNYEAQ. The CDR3 here is CASSSRRTGEGNEQFF. DNA for the CDR3: TGTGCCAGCAGCTCTCGTCGGACAGGGGAAGGCAATGAGCAGTTCTTC. Filled out from reference TRBV7-6 and TRBJ2-1, the complete variable domain reads GAGVSQSPRYKVTKRGQDVALRCDPISGHVSLYWYRQALGQGPEFLTYFNYEAQQDKSGLPNDRFSAERPEGSISTLTIQRTEQRDSAMYRCASSSRRTGEGNEQFFGPGTRLTVL.

This clonotype was seen only a few times. V gene TRBV12-3 or TRBV12-4 combines with J gene TRBJ1-2; TRBD1 aligns across 7 bases. CDR3 length: 14 amino acids. V was pared by 5 bases and J by 4 bases, with 7 bases of the junction left unmatched. In DNA, the CDR3 is TGTGCCAGCAGTCCATCCGGGACAGTCTATGGCTACACCTTC. This translates into CASSPSGTVYGYTF.

Concerning this clonotype itself: Germline and junction disagree at one end, which may indicate a read error. As DNA, the CDR3 is TGTGTCAGCAGGGGACAGGGAGATATTCAGTACTTC. Its translation: CVSRGQGDIQYF. This chain joins TRBV6-4 and TRBJ2-4; 9 bases fit TRBD1. In germline, CDR1 is MRHNA, CDR2 SNTAGT. This CDR3 has 12 amino acids.

This clonotype was observed many times. The chain recombines TRBV12-3 or TRBV12-4 with TRBJ2-1, with 7 bases aligning to TRBD2. V dropped 5 bases and J dropped 4; count of bases not matched to a gene: 8. The CDR3 runs to 15 residues. The CDR3, as DNA: TGTGCCAGCAGTCCTCCAGGGACTAAGTACAATGAGCAGTTCTTC. It is translated as CASSPPGTKYNEQFF.

This chain connects TRBV5-5 to TRBJ2-7; weak D call: TRBD1 (5 bases). CDR1 and CDR2 from the germline V gene are SGHKS and YYEKEE (reference sequence). Deletions cut 0 bases from V and 3 bases from J, with 10 bases between. The CDR3 extends over 14 amino acids. The CDR3 sequence is CASSLARVYYEQYF. Here the CDR3 DNA reads TGTGCCAGCAGCTTGGCCAGGGTATACTACGAGCAGTACTTC.

This clonotype turned up a few times. The chain combines TRBV12-3 or TRBV12-4 with TRBJ1-1, with D possibly matching TRBD1 (6 bases). V was cut by 1 base and J by 3 bases, with 15 bases left in between. The CDR3 length is 16 residues. Here the CDR3 DNA reads TGTGCCAGCAGTTTAGGGGGGCCGGGCGCGGACACTGAAGCTTTCTTT. It specifies CASSLGGPGADTEAFF.

Only a few counts were recorded for this clonotype. This chain connects TRBV20-1 to TRBJ2-7; TRBD1 aligns across 11 bases. Germline V gene data show CDR1 as DFQATT and CDR2 as SNEGSKA (reference sequence). V lost 0 bases to trimming and J lost 4 bases; unmatched junction nucleotides: 5. CDR3 length: 15 amino acids. The DNA of the CDR3 is TGCAGTGCTAGAGATGGGGGGACAGGGGGATACGAGCAGTACTTC. It yields the protein CSARDGGTGGYEQYF.

Only a few counts were recorded for this clonotype. The rearrangement joins TRBV13 to TRBJ1-2; the D is unclear. V lost 4 bases to trimming and J lost 2 bases, with 11 bases between them. CDR1 and CDR2 from the germline V gene are PRHDT and FYEKMQ (reference sequence). The CDR3 runs 14 residues. The DNA for the CDR3 is TGTGCCAGCAGCTACATGACGGACAACTATGGCTACACCTTC. Protein: CASSYMTDNYGYTF. The variable domain in full, with the rest retrieved from reference TRBV13 and TRBJ1-2, is AAGVIQSPRHLIKEKRETATLKCYPIPRHDTVYWYQQGPGQDPQFLISFYEKMQSDKGSIPDRFSAQQFSDYHSELNMSSLELGDSALYFCASSYMTDNYGYTFGSGTRLTVV.

Only a few counts were recorded for this clonotype. The chain uses TRBV7-3 and TRBJ2-3; D possibly corresponds to TRBD1 (5 bases). Germline CDR1 reads SGHTA; CDR2 reads FQGTGA. Trimming cost V 0 bases and J 0 bases, with 13 bases left between them. This CDR3 is built from 17 residues. CDR3 nucleotide sequence: TGTGCCAGCAGCTTAACCCTCACAGGATCTAGCACAGATACGCAGTATTTT. Its protein product is CASSLTLTGSSTDTQYF.

This clonotype occurred many times. V is TRBV11-2 and J is TRBJ2-1, with 8 positions matching TRBD1. The J segment lost 8 bases and the V segment lost 5 bases, leaving 11 bases of the junction unmatched. The germline V gene encodes CDR1 SGHAT and CDR2 FQNNGV. This CDR3 comprises 15 residues. The CDR3 loop reads CASSTGQGSFDEQFF. The CDR3 coding sequence is TGTGCCAGCAGCACAGGACAGGGCTCTTTCGATGAGCAGTTCTTC. Complete variable domain (other parts from reference TRBV11-2 and TRBJ2-1): EAGVAQSPRYKIIEKRQSVAFWCNPISGHATLYWYQQILGQGPKLLIQFQNNGVVDDSQLPKDRFSAERLKGVDSTLKIQPAKLEDSAVYLCASSTGQGSFDEQFFGPGTRLTVL.

As concerns this clonotype: Given a much more abundant clone one base away, this may be a read error. The V gene is TRBV28, the J gene TRBJ2-7, with 7 nucleotides matching TRBD1. Germline V CDR1 and CDR2: MDHEN, SYDVKM. This CDR3 spans 14 amino acids. After removal of 5 bases from V and 4 bases from J, the junction contained 8 bases not matched to a gene. CDR3 loop: CASSSDCRGYEQYV. In nucleotides, the CDR3 is TGTGCCAGCAGTAGTGATTGCAGGGGGTACGAGCAGTACGTC.